The source of this T cell receptor beta chain is a study of OX40 agonist ivuxolimab in advanced cancers. At the level of the study: Hepatocellular carcinoma, melanoma, renal cell or head and neck cancer occurred in dose-escalation patients. Notes on the study in general: Part of the nonresponder group also had normalized T-cell clonal expansion that was low.

Measured with immunoSEQ multiplex PCR; TCRdb has only the in-frame clones, and not every one. The table shows some 100,000 clones, with 84% occurring only once. CDR3 length: 15 residues. V was trimmed by 0 bases and J by 1 base, leaving 9 bases between them. Germline CDR1 reads SGHAT; CDR2 reads FQNNGV. This clone has more than one count but fewer than ten. Its antigen is unidentified. Sample: CD4+ or CD8+ T cells sorted from blood, taken in a trial of the OX40 agonist ivuxolimab. V and J are TRBV11-2 and TRBJ1-1; unclear D gene. The TCR was taken from an adult with an advanced solid tumor such as melanoma, head and neck, liver or kidney cancer. The CDR3 loop reads CASSLDPRGNTEAFF. The CDR3 nucleotides read TGTGCCAGCAGCTTAGATCCCCGCGGGAACACTGAAGCTTTCTTT.